The T cell receptor beta chain under discussion was sequenced for a study of siplizumab effects on memory and regulatory T cells. This clone appeared a single time. Data came from immunoSEQ multiplex PCR; TCRdb stores just in-frame clones and leaves some out. This sample carries 97,000 or so clones, 80% to 95% of them seen once, and the ten largest clones take 0.85% to 1.2%. Deletions cut 7 bases from V and 3 bases from J, with 11 bases between. This CDR3 region has 13 residues. Germline-derived CDR1 and CDR2 are SGHRS and YFSETQ. This TCR came from a human donor in good health. Sequenced input: CD4+ T cells sorted from blood. The V gene is TRBV5-1, the J gene TRBJ1-3; no definite D call. The CDR3 DNA sequence: TGCGCCAGCCGTGACACGGTTGGAAACACCATATATTTT. Translation: CASRDTVGNTIYF.